The next 15 T cell receptor beta chains were all read from a single sample in a study of CD8 T cells in ankylosing spondylitis. Study-level results: Seemingly distinctive of ankylosing spondylitis blood was a TCR beta motif formed by eight highly homologous variants.

TCRdb re-derived calls from the 5' RACE reads in MiXCR, one entry per CDR3 protein. The sample has 450,000 or so distinct CDR3 sequences, 25% to 30% seen once. The antigens these receptors bind are not known. Material for sequencing was blood, either unsorted or a sorted T cell fraction (not recorded which). These receptors were obtained from a male donor with ankylosing spondylitis.

In this sample, this clonotype turned up a few times. V is TRBV20-1 and J is TRBJ2-6; 9 bases fit TRBD1. CDR3 size: 16 residues. The V gene's germline CDR1 is DFQATT and CDR2 SNEGSKA (reference sequence). With 3 bases clipped from V and 0 bases from J, the junction kept 3 bases outside the gene matches. CDR3 coding DNA: TGCAGTGCTAGCACAGGGGGCGTCTCTGGGGCCAACGTCCTGACTTTC. Its protein product is CSASTGGVSGANVLTF.

This clonotype was observed at least ten times. The V and J genes are TRBV20-1 and TRBJ2-4; 8 bases fit TRBD1. Germline CDR1 is DFQATT and CDR2 is SNEGSKA (reference sequence). V was pared by 6 bases and J by 7 bases, with 8 bases of the junction left unmatched. The CDR3 is made up of 13 amino acids. This CDR3 reads CSASGQERNIQYF. DNA of the CDR3: TGCAGTGCCTCGGGACAGGAGAGGAACATTCAGTACTTC.

The V call is TRBV15, the J call TRBJ2-3, with 11 bases matching TRBD2. CDR3 length equals 16 residues. Germline V gives CDR1 LNHNV, CDR2 YYDKDF (reference sequence). With 7 bases clipped from V and 2 bases from J, the junction kept 8 bases outside the gene matches. The CDR3 loop is CATTKGLAESTDTQYF. CDR3 nucleotide sequence: TGTGCCACCACCAAGGGACTAGCGGAGTCCACAGATACGCAGTATTTT.

This sequence joins TRBV9 and TRBJ2-1; 9 nucleotides align to TRBD2. CDR3 length equals 15 residues. The germline V gene encodes CDR1 SGDLS and CDR2 YYNGEE. The trim removed 3 bases at V and 6 bases at J, leaving 7 bases unmatched. CDR3 protein: CASSARLAEFNEQFF. As DNA, the CDR3 is TGTGCCAGCAGCGCCAGACTAGCGGAGTTCAATGAGCAGTTCTTC.

This clonotype was seen more than once but under ten times. This chain connects TRBV12-3 or TRBV12-4 to TRBJ1-2, with unresolved D. V lost 5 bases to trimming and J lost 3 bases, with 16 bases between them. The CDR3 covers 15 residues. CDR3 coding DNA: TGTGCCAGCAGTCCGAACAGAGGCCAATACTATGGCTACACCTTC. Encoded protein: CASSPNRGQYYGYTF.

V usage is TRBV4-2 and J usage is TRBJ2-1; 14 bases line up with TRBD2. The CDR3 runs 14 residues. Germline CDR1 reads LGHNA; CDR2 reads YNFKEQ. Unmatched junction bases numbered 2, after V lost 4 bases and J lost 9 bases. The CDR3 DNA follows: TGTGCCAGCAGCCCCGGACTAGCGGGAGGTGAGCAGTTCTTC. Translation: CASSPGLAGGEQFF.

This clonotype occurred a few times. A junction boundary mismatches the germline segment, possibly from a read error. The gene calls are TRBV20-1 and TRBJ1-5; D is ambiguous. The CDR3 extends over 14 amino acids. Germline V gene sequence: CDR1 DFQATT, CDR2 SNEGSKA (reference sequence). The CDR3 sequence: CSAGDGVRSQPQHF. In DNA form, the CDR3 reads TGCAGTGCTGGAGACGGGGTGAGGAGTCAGCCCCAGCATTTT.

The rearrangement links TRBV3-1 to TRBJ2-7; 7 bases align to TRBD1. From germline, CDR1 is LGHDT and CDR2 YNNKEL (reference sequence). V lost 3 bases and J lost 3; bases outside the gene matches: 5. The CDR3 has 14 amino acids. This CDR3 reads CASSHLDRNYEQYF. CDR3 DNA sequence: TGTGCCAGCAGCCACTTGGACAGGAACTACGAGCAGTACTTC.

The V gene is TRBV12-3 or TRBV12-4, the J gene TRBJ2-7; the D gene is possibly TRBD1 (6 bases). This CDR3 comprises 14 residues. V was cut by 5 bases and J by 1 base, with 12 bases left in between. The CDR3, as DNA: TGTGCCAGCAGTCCTGGACAGACATCCTACGAGCAGTACGTC. It specifies CASSPGQTSYEQYV.

In this sample, this clonotype turned up a few times. The chain combines TRBV20-1 with TRBJ1-6, with D possibly matching TRBD1 (6 bases). The CDR3 contains 14 residues. The ends were cut back, 4 bases at V and 8 bases at J, with 15 bases in the middle. Germline CDR1 reads DFQATT; CDR2 reads SNEGSKA (reference sequence). The CDR3 here is CSANSGQPDSPLHF. The CDR3 DNA reads TGCAGTGCTAACTCTGGACAGCCGGATTCACCCCTCCACTTT.

Only a few counts were recorded for this clonotype. The chain employs TRBV12-3 or TRBV12-4 and TRBJ1-2; no clear D gene. The V end was cut by 1 base, the J end by 7 bases, with 13 bases between. This CDR3 contains 14 residues. DNA of the CDR3: TGTGCCAGCAGTTTAGGGTCAGAGGCCCTTGGCTACACCTTC. Its translation is CASSLGSEALGYTF.

This clonotype was counted only a few times. The chain links TRBV3-1 to TRBJ1-1, with a tentative D call TRBD1 (6 bases). CDR3 length: 15 residues. Germline V gene data show CDR1 as LGHDT and CDR2 as YNNKEL (reference sequence). The V gene lost 5 bases and the J gene lost 3 bases, with 16 bases spanning the gap. The CDR3 here is CASSVGGGGYTEAFF. DNA for the CDR3: TGTGCCAGCAGCGTAGGAGGGGGGGGGTACACTGAAGCTTTCTTT.

The V and J genes are TRBV4-1 and TRBJ2-6, with 10 bases matching TRBD1. In germline, CDR1 is MGHRA, CDR2 YSYEKL. CDR3 length equals 20 residues. Losses at the gene ends were 0 bases for V and 1 base for J; bases not matched to a gene: 9. Here the CDR3 reads CASSQDQVRTGGSGANVLTF. CDR3 nucleotides: TGCGCCAGCAGCCAAGATCAGGTTAGGACAGGGGGGTCTGGGGCCAACGTCCTGACTTTC.

This clonotype was observed a few times. This sequence joins TRBV12-3 or TRBV12-4 and TRBJ2-3; 8 nucleotides line up with TRBD2. J gave up 6 bases and V 7 bases, and 3 bases lay outside the gene matches. CDR3 size: 12 residues. The CDR3 nucleotides read TGTGCCAGCACCTCGGGGGGGGATACGCAGTATTTT. The encoded protein is CASTSGGDTQYF.

This clonotype was counted only a few times. The chain has TRBV12-3 or TRBV12-4 and TRBJ2-7, with 11 positions matching TRBD2. V lost 5 bases, J lost 6 bases, and 6 bases stayed unmatched. The CDR3 extends over 14 amino acids. The CDR3 reads CASSAGLAVSEQYF. The CDR3 bases are TGTGCCAGCAGTGCGGGACTAGCGGTTTCCGAGCAGTACTTC.